These T cell receptor beta chains were read from a single sample in a study of control samples from healthy donors and cancer patients. The table came from immunoSEQ multiplex PCR; TCRdb's copy has only in-frame clones and leaves some out. This sample yields around 68,000 clones, of which roughly 84% are seen a single time; about 15% belongs to the top ten. The sequenced sample was blood. The receptors stem from a man between 45 and 60 years old in good health. Each CDR3 is given with its conserved first and last residue. A D gene is named only where the DNA matches it firmly. Size is stated for part of the rows, as once, few or many counts, or as a class when the clone is expanded.

V gene: TRBV7-2; D gene: NA; J gene: TRBJ2-6; clone size: once; CDR3 protein: CASSLMAGANVLTF; CDR3 DNA: TGTGCCAGCAGCCTAATGGCGGGGGCCAACGTCCTGACTTTC
V gene: TRBV5-1; D gene: NA; J gene: TRBJ2-7; clone size: NA; CDR3 protein: CASSLVSGTYEQYF; CDR3 DNA: TGCGCCAGCAGCTTGGTATCGGGGACCTACGAGCAGTACTTC
V gene: TRBV9; D gene: TRBD2; J gene: TRBJ2-7; clone size: NA; CDR3 protein: CASSVMGEGSYEQYF; CDR3 DNA: TGTGCCAGCAGCGTTATGGGGGAGGGCTCCTACGAGCAGTACTTC
V gene: TRBV5-6; D gene: TRBD1; J gene: TRBJ2-7; clone size: NA; CDR3 protein: CASSLVGTAYEQYF; CDR3 DNA: TGTGCCAGCAGCTTGGTCGGGACAGCCTACGAGCAGTACTTC
V gene: TRBV5-1; D gene: TRBD2; J gene: TRBJ2-3; clone size: once; CDR3 protein: CASTYSGTNTDTQYF; CDR3 DNA: TGCGCCAGCACCTATAGCGGGACAAACACAGATACGCAGTATTTT
V gene: TRBV4-3; D gene: NA; J gene: TRBJ2-6; clone size: NA; CDR3 protein: CASPSSGANVLTF; CDR3 DNA: TGCGCCAGTCCAAGCTCTGGGGCCAACGTCCTGACTTTC
V gene: TRBV9; D gene: TRBD2; J gene: TRBJ2-1; clone size: NA; CDR3 protein: CASSVGGLAGVSEQFF; CDR3 DNA: TGTGCCAGCAGCGTAGGGGGACTAGCGGGAGTCTCCGAGCAGTTCTTC
V gene: TRBV29-1; D gene: NA; J gene: TRBJ1-2; clone size: NA; CDR3 protein: CSVGVRRDYGYTF; CDR3 DNA: TGCAGCGTTGGAGTTAGGAGGGACTATGGCTACACCTTC
V gene: TRBV30; D gene: NA; J gene: TRBJ1-3; clone size: NA; CDR3 protein: CAWSLGSGNTIYF; CDR3 DNA: TGTGCCTGGAGTTTGGGGTCCGGAAACACCATATATTTT
V gene: TRBV2; D gene: NA; J gene: TRBJ1-6; clone size: once; CDR3 protein: CASRLLTTLNSPLHF; CDR3 DNA: TGTGCCAGCAGGTTGTTGACAACTCTCAATTCACCCCTCCACTTT
V gene: TRBV4-1; D gene: NA; J gene: TRBJ1-1; clone size: NA; CDR3 protein: CASSHYVMGGIEAFF; CDR3 DNA: TGCGCCAGCAGCCACTATGTAATGGGCGGTATTGAAGCTTTCTTT
V gene: TRBV19; D gene: NA; J gene: TRBJ2-2; clone size: NA; CDR3 protein: CASSPVTGELFF; CDR3 DNA: TGTGCCAGTAGTCCTGTCACCGGGGAGCTGTTTTTT
V gene: TRBV19; D gene: NA; J gene: TRBJ1-2; clone size: NA; CDR3 protein: CASSIGQHNYGYTF; CDR3 DNA: TGTGCCAGTAGTATCGGGCAGCATAACTATGGCTACACCTTC
V gene: TRBV9; D gene: NA; J gene: TRBJ1-1; clone size: NA; CDR3 protein: CASSRPGLLEAFF; CDR3 DNA: TGTGCCAGCAGCCGCCCCGGCCTCCTTGAAGCTTTCTTT
V gene: TRBV12-3/TRBV12-4; D gene: NA; J gene: TRBJ1-1; clone size: NA; CDR3 protein: CATLTGGNTEAFF; CDR3 DNA: TGTGCCACGCTTACGGGGGGGAACACTGAAGCTTTCTTT
V gene: TRBV4-3; D gene: TRBD2; J gene: TRBJ2-1; clone size: NA; CDR3 protein: CASSQDGLAGGNEQFF; CDR3 DNA: TGCGCCAGCAGCCAAGACGGGCTAGCGGGAGGCAATGAGCAGTTCTTC
V gene: TRBV6-5; D gene: TRBD1; J gene: TRBJ2-7; clone size: few; CDR3 protein: CASSYSGQLYEQYF; CDR3 DNA: TGTGCCAGCAGTTACTCGGGACAGCTCTACGAGCAGTACTTC
V gene: TRBV4-1; D gene: TRBD1; J gene: TRBJ2-1; clone size: few; CDR3 protein: CASSQSGDRVNEQFF; CDR3 DNA: TGCGCCAGCAGCCAATCTGGGGACAGGGTAAATGAGCAGTTCTTC
V gene: TRBV5-4; D gene: TRBD1; J gene: TRBJ2-1; clone size: NA; CDR3 protein: CASSLKGTGRGYNEQFF; CDR3 DNA: TGTGCCAGCAGCTTGAAAGGGACAGGTCGGGGTTACAATGAGCAGTTCTTC
V gene: TRBV6-5; D gene: NA; J gene: TRBJ2-7; clone size: NA; CDR3 protein: CASRLDQSAANEQYF; CDR3 DNA: TGTGCCAGCAGGCTCGACCAGAGCGCGGCCAACGAGCAGTACTTC
V gene: TRBV21-1; D gene: NA; J gene: TRBJ2-7; clone size: NA; CDR3 protein: CASSKEIAYEQYF; CDR3 DNA: TGTGCCAGCAGCAAAGAAATCGCCTACGAGCAGTACTTC
V gene: TRBV24-1; D gene: NA; J gene: TRBJ2-5; clone size: NA; CDR3 protein: CATSGLGRGEETQYF; CDR3 DNA: TGTGCCACCAGTGGGTTGGGCAGGGGGGAAGAGACCCAGTACTTC
V gene: TRBV4-3; D gene: TRBD2; J gene: TRBJ2-1; clone size: NA; CDR3 protein: CASSQDQSLAVEQFF; CDR3 DNA: TGCGCCAGCAGCCAAGATCAGTCACTAGCGGTTGAGCAGTTCTTC
V gene: TRBV11-1; D gene: NA; J gene: TRBJ2-7; clone size: NA; CDR3 protein: CASSLSPTEEQYF; CDR3 DNA: TGTGCCAGCAGCCTCTCCCCAACGGAAGAGCAGTACTTC
V gene: TRBV3-1/TRBV3-2; D gene: NA; J gene: TRBJ1-3; clone size: NA; CDR3 protein: CASSQALWVSGNTIYF; CDR3 DNA: TGTGCCAGCAGCCAAGCCCTTTGGGTCTCTGGAAACACCATATATTTT
V gene: TRBV6-6; D gene: TRBD1; J gene: TRBJ1-6; clone size: few; CDR3 protein: CATRTGNYSPLHF; CDR3 DNA: TGTGCCACCCGGACAGGGAATTATTCACCCCTCCACTTT
V gene: TRBV29-1; D gene: TRBD2; J gene: TRBJ2-3; clone size: NA; CDR3 protein: CSVEGGRGPDTQYF; CDR3 DNA: TGCAGCGTTGAAGGCGGGAGAGGGCCAGATACGCAGTATTTT
V gene: TRBV13; D gene: NA; J gene: TRBJ2-1; clone size: NA; CDR3 protein: CASSLDSGEGGNNEQFF; CDR3 DNA: TGTGCCAGCAGCTTAGATAGCGGAGAGGGGGGTAACAATGAGCAGTTCTTC